A selection of T cell receptor beta chains follows, all from one sample in a study of blood T cell repertoires in COVID-19. The protocol was immunoSEQ multiplex PCR, while the TCRdb copy is restricted to in-frame clones and leaves out a portion. Among more than 75,000 clones, roughly 89% were seen once, and the ten largest hold roughly 8%. The sequenced material came from peripheral blood. Receptor source: a man between 25 and 39 years old with acute or convalescent COVID-19. Each CDR3 is given with its conserved first and last residue. The D gene is left open where the match is weak. Not every row has a clone size; where given, it reads once, few, many or a size class.

TRBJ2-2 | NA | TRBV7-2 | NA | TGTGCCAGCAGCTTATTAGACACCGGGGAGCTGTTTTTT | CASSLLDTGELFF
TRBJ1-5 | NA | TRBV7-2 | NA | TGTGCCAGCAGCCCCAACGGAGGCGGCAATCAGCCCCAGCATTTT | CASSPNGGGNQPQHF
TRBJ2-5 | TRBD2 | TRBV7-3 | NA | TGTGCCAGCAGCTATGGACTAGCGGGCGGTCAAGAGACCCAGTACTTC | CASSYGLAGGQETQYF
TRBJ1-4 | TRBD1 | TRBV2 | NA | TGTGCCAGCACGATGGACAGGGGTAATGAAAAACTGTTTTTT | CASTMDRGNEKLFF
TRBJ1-1 | TRBD1 | TRBV3-1/TRBV3-2 | NA | TGTGCCAGCAGCCCCCAGGGGGCTGAAGCTTTCTTT | CASSPQGAEAFF
TRBJ2-2 | NA | TRBV6-5 | once | TGTGCCAGCAGCGAGGGTAGGGGGAGGGAGCTGTTTTTT | CASSEGRGRELFF
TRBJ2-7 | NA | TRBV6-1 | NA | TGTGCCAGCAGTGACGGTCCCACTGGCTACGAGCAGTACTTC | CASSDGPTGYEQYF
TRBJ2-3 | TRBD2 | TRBV27 | NA | TGTGCCAGCAGTCTCGGGGTAGCGGGAGGGTGGCGCACAGATACGCAGTATTTT | CASSLGVAGGWRTDTQYF
TRBJ1-5 | NA | TRBV13 | NA | TGTGCCAGCCAAAGGGGGAGCAATCAGCCCCAGCATTTT | CASQRGSNQPQHF
TRBJ1-5 | NA | TRBV12-3/TRBV12-4 | NA | TGTGCCAGCAGCCGCCGAGAGCAGCCCCAGCATTTT | CASSRREQPQHF